The clone carrying this T cell receptor (beta chain) was seen only once. Antigen unknown. The record originates from a study of PD-1 blockade in classical Hodgkin lymphoma. General study points: Repertoire difference causes, possibly disease activity or prior therapy, remain undefined.

Trimming cost V 1 base and J 2 bases, with 8 bases left between them. This CDR3 is built from 14 residues. Germline V gene lookup returns CDR1 SEHNR and CDR2 FQNEAQ (reference sequence). Brentuximab vedotin exposure varied, and every patient relapsed after autologous stem cell transplantation. Reported best responses ranged across complete response, partial response or progressive disease. The table came from immunoSEQ multiplex PCR; TCRdb's copy has only in-frame clones and leaves some out. This sample has about 90,000 clones, with 89% found just once. This chain uses TRBV7-9 with TRBJ1-2; D unclear. Here the sequenced sample was peripheral blood mononuclear cells (PBMCs), taken before the second cycle of nivolumab. The clonotype originates from a human donor with classical Hodgkin lymphoma. CDR3 protein: CASSLDPGNYGYTF. The CDR3, as DNA: TGTGCCAGCAGCTTAGATCCGGGAAACTATGGCTACACCTTC.